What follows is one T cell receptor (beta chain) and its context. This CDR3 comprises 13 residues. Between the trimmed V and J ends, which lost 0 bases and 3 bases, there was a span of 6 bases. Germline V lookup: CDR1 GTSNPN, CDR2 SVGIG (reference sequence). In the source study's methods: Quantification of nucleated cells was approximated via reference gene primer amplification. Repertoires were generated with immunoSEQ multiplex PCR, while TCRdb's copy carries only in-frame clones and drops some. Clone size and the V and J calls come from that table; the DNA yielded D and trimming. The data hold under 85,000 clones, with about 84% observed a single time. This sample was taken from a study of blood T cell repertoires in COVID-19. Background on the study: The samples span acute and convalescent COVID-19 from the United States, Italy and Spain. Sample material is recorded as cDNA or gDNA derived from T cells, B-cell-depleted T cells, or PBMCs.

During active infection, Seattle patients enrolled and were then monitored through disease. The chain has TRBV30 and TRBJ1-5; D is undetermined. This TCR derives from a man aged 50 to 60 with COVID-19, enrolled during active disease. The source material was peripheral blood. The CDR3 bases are TGTGCCTGGAGTGTGCGATTCAATCAGCCCCAGCATTTT. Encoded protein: CAWSVRFNQPQHF.